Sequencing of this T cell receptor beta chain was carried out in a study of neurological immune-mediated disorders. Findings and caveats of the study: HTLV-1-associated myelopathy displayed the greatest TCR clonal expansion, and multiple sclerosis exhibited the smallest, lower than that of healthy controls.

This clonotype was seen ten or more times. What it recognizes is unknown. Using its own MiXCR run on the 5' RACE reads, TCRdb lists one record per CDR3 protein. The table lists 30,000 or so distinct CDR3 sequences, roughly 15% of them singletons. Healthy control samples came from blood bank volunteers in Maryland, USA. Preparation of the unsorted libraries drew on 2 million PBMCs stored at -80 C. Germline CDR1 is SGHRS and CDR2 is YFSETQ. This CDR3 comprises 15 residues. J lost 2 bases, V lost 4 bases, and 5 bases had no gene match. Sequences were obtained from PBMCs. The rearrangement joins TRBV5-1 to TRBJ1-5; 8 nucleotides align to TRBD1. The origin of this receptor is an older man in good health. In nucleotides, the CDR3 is TGCGCCAGCAGCCAAACGACAGGGGGCAATCAGCCCCAGCATTTT. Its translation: CASSQTTGGNQPQHF.